Each of the 30 T cell receptor beta chains below was sequenced from the same sample in a study of T-cell reconstitution after alpha-beta-depleted transplantation in children. Unique molecular identifiers were incorporated into the prepared TCRbeta library. MiXCR was run by TCRdb on the PCR reads, yielding one entry per CDR3 protein. The table has 200,000 or so distinct CDR3 sequences, roughly 6.3% seen once. The sample was PBMCs, taken before TCRalphabeta/CD19-depleted stem cell transplant. The receptors derive from a girl under three years old with combined immunodeficiency, due to receive a stem cell transplant.

This clonotype has ten or more counts. The chain recombines TRBV25-1 with TRBJ1-1; D gene ambiguous. V lost 4 bases and J 5 bases, leaving 8 bases between the germline ends. The germline CDR1 and CDR2 sequences are MGHDK and SYGVNS. The CDR3 totals 12 residues. This CDR3 is CASSGLGTEAFF. For the CDR3, the DNA is TGTGCCAGCAGTGGATTAGGTACTGAAGCTTTCTTT.

There are many counts of this clonotype. The chain uses TRBV5-5 and TRBJ2-3, with a tentative D call TRBD1 (6 bases). Trimming stripped 0 bases from V and 0 bases from J, with 14 bases between. The germline gives CDR1 SGHKS, CDR2 YYEKEE (reference sequence). This CDR3 spans 17 amino acids. DNA of the CDR3: TGTGCCAGCAGCTTGGACGGGACAAGGACTAGCACAGATACGCAGTATTTT. This encodes CASSLDGTRTSTDTQYF.

This clonotype came up many times. The chain couples TRBV7-3 to TRBJ1-1; D uncertain. Germline V CDR1 and CDR2: SGHTA, FQGTGA. The CDR3 is 14 residues long. V lost 2 bases and J lost 0, with 7 bases in between. The CDR3 sequence: CASSLEAMNTEAFF. Written as DNA, the CDR3 is TGTGCCAGCAGCTTAGAAGCGATGAACACTGAAGCTTTCTTT.

Comments on this clonotype: A much larger clone sits a single nucleotide away, making a read error possible. The chain joins TRBV5-1 to TRBJ2-2, with 8 bases that match TRBD1. The V gene's germline CDR1 is SGHRS and CDR2 YFSETQ. This CDR3 region has 14 residues. CDR3 DNA: TGCGCCACAGCGGCAGGACAGGGCACCGGGAAGCTGTTTTTT. This codes for CATAAGQGTGKLFF.

This clonotype has ten or more counts. V gene TRBV25-1 combines with J gene TRBJ1-4; the D is unclear. CDR1 MGHDK and CDR2 SYGVNS come from the germline V gene. This CDR3 is 13 amino acids long. V was shortened by 7 bases and J by 0 bases, with 6 bases between the two germline ends. The CDR3 DNA reads as TGTGCCAGCAACACTGCAACTAATGAAAAACTGTTTTTT. Translation gives CASNTATNEKLFF.

The CDR3 region has the DNA TGTGCCAGCAGTTACATCGGACTAGCCTCCTACGAGCAGTACTTC. As protein: CASSYIGLASYEQYF. The J gene is TRBJ2-7, the V gene TRBV6-2 or TRBV6-3; 8 bases are shared with TRBD2. The CDR3 contains 15 residues. Germline V gives CDR1 MNHEY, CDR2 SVGEGT. V lost 2 bases to trimming and J lost 0 bases; unmatched junction nucleotides: 3.

This clonotype has at least ten counts. V usage is TRBV29-1 and J usage is TRBJ2-1, with 9 bases aligning to TRBD1. CDR3 length equals 13 residues. Germline V gene sequence: CDR1 SQVTM, CDR2 ANQGSEA. The trim removed 7 bases at V and 5 bases at J, leaving 6 bases unmatched. The chain's CDR3 is CSGGRDRDNEQFF. CDR3 nucleotides: TGCAGCGGGGGGCGGGACAGGGACAATGAGCAGTTCTTC.

This clonotype was seen many times. V gene TRBV2 combines with J gene TRBJ2-7; D is perhaps TRBD2 (5 bases). Looked up from germline, CDR1 is SNHLY and CDR2 is FYNNEI. V lost 3 bases to trimming and J lost 7 bases, with 13 bases between them. The CDR3 is made up of 13 amino acids. The CDR3 region is CASSEKEVLEQYF. The CDR3 DNA reads TGTGCCAGCAGTGAGAAGGAGGTTCTGGAGCAGTACTTC.

The table lists this clonotype with many counts. The chain couples TRBV6-1 to TRBJ1-6; D gene uncertain. The CDR3 is 13 residues long. Between the trimmed V and J ends, which lost 8 bases and 0 bases, there was a span of 5 bases. The V gene's germline CDR1 is MNHNS and CDR2 SASEGT. In DNA, the CDR3 is TGTGCCAGCGGAGGCTCCTATAATTCACCCCTCCACTTT. Translating gives CASGGSYNSPLHF.

Points on this clonotype: This may be a read error, as it is one base from a much larger clone. The rearrangement links TRBV7-3 to TRBJ2-1, with TRBD2 matching 7 bases. The CDR3 runs to 15 residues. Trimming took 4 bases from V and 7 from J; bases not matched to a gene: 10. The germline gives CDR1 SGHTA, CDR2 FQGTGA. CDR3 nucleotides: TGTGCCAGCAGCTCCCCGTCTAGCGGAAAGAATGAGCAGTTCTTC. Its protein is CASSSPSSGKNEQFF.

This clonotype occurred many times. The J gene is TRBJ2-4, the V gene TRBV11-2, with TRBD1 matching over 9 bases. Germline values: CDR1 SGHAT, CDR2 FQNNGV. V lost 6 bases and J lost 9; bases outside the gene matches: 12. The CDR3 is made up of 15 amino acids. Here the CDR3 reads CASSPLRQGVFIQYF. The CDR3 DNA follows: TGTGCCAGCAGTCCCCTGAGACAGGGGGTTTTCATTCAGTACTTC.

This clonotype occurred many times. The chain links TRBV14 to TRBJ2-3; no firm D call. This CDR3 spans 15 amino acids. The germline V and J ends were trimmed by 3 bases and 4 bases, with 14 bases remaining between them. The germline V gene encodes CDR1 SGHDN and CDR2 FVKESK. CDR3 sequence (DNA): TGTGCCAGCAGCCAGGTTTATGTATTTCCAGATACGCAGTATTTT. Translation gives CASSQVYVFPDTQYF.

This clonotype was recorded at least ten times. The chain uses TRBV2 and TRBJ1-4; 11 positions agree with TRBD1. CDR1 is SNHLY and CDR2 is FYNNEI in the germline V gene. This CDR3 is built from 15 residues. With 0 bases clipped from V and 8 bases from J, the junction kept 2 bases outside the gene matches. CDR3 sequence: CASSEADRGREKLFF. As DNA, the CDR3 is TGTGCCAGCAGTGAAGCGGACAGGGGGCGAGAAAAACTGTTTTTT.

This clonotype was recorded many times. The chain has TRBV12-3 or TRBV12-4 and TRBJ2-7, with D maybe TRBD2 (6 bases). The CDR3 is 14 residues long. Deletions cut 5 bases from V and 0 bases from J, with 11 bases between. The CDR3 sequence: CASSSGRLSYEQYF. The CDR3 DNA is TGTGCCAGCAGTAGCGGGCGACTCTCCTACGAGCAGTACTTC.

This clonotype was detected ten times or more. This rearrangement joins TRBV25-1 to TRBJ2-1; 7 bases are shared with TRBD2. Germline CDR1 MGHDK, CDR2 SYGVNS. The trim removed 4 bases at V and 15 bases at J, leaving 6 bases unmatched. CDR3 length: 11 residues. The CDR3 DNA reads TGTGCCAGCAGTGTGCGGGAGAGGCTGTTCTTC. This gives the protein CASSVRERLFF.

This clonotype was detected ten times or more. V and J are TRBV5-1 and TRBJ2-7; the D gene could be TRBD1 or TRBD2 (5 bases each). The germline V gene encodes CDR1 SGHRS and CDR2 YFSETQ. Trimming left V 5 bases short and J 0 bases short, with 12 bases between. The CDR3 is made up of 14 amino acids. CDR3 sequence: CASRTGTASYEQYF. The CDR3 nucleotides are TGCGCCAGCAGGACCGGGACGGCCTCCTACGAGCAGTACTTC.

This clonotype was recorded at least ten times. The rearrangement uses TRBV20-1 and TRBJ2-1, with 12 bases identical to TRBD2. V was pared by 3 bases and J by 1 base, with 4 bases of the junction left unmatched. The CDR3 contains 16 residues. Germline V gene sequence: CDR1 DFQATT, CDR2 SNEGSKA (reference sequence). The CDR3 sequence is CSASTSGRQSYNEQFF. The DNA for the CDR3 is TGCAGTGCTAGCACTAGCGGGAGGCAATCCTACAATGAGCAGTTCTTC.

This clonotype was seen at least ten times. This chain joins TRBV5-5 and TRBJ1-3; D unclear. Trimming left V 4 bases short and J 0 bases short, with 11 bases between. The CDR3 runs to 15 residues. Germline-derived CDR1 and CDR2 are SGHKS and YYEKEE (reference sequence). The CDR3 DNA is TGTGCCAGCAGCATCCTGACGGTCTCTGGAAACACCATATATTTT. Translating it yields CASSILTVSGNTIYF.

This clonotype occurred many times. The genes are TRBV7-2 and TRBJ1-2, with 9 bases lining up with TRBD1. Germline loops: CDR1 SGHTA, CDR2 FQGNSA. The V segment lost 2 bases and the J segment 6 bases; nucleotides outside the gene matches: 13. CDR3 length: 17 amino acids. The CDR3 sequence is CASSLIWRPDRGDGYTF. CDR3 DNA sequence: TGTGCCAGCAGCTTAATATGGAGACCGGACAGGGGCGATGGCTACACCTTC.

As regards this clonotype: A much larger clone lies one base from this, so it may be a read error. The chain combines TRBV20-1 with TRBJ2-1; TRBD2 agrees at 8 bases. The CDR3 runs to 14 residues. Germline V gene sequence: CDR1 DFQATT, CDR2 SNEGSKA (reference sequence). Trimming took 7 bases from V and 8 from J; bases not matched to a gene: 13. The CDR3 reads CSVSRLAGFHEQFF. The CDR3 DNA sequence: TGCAGTGTTAGTAGGTTAGCGGGGTTCCATGAGCAGTTCTTC.

This clonotype was seen repeatedly, ten times or more. The V gene is TRBV24-1, the J gene TRBJ2-7; D is uncertain. CDR1 is KGHDR, CDR2 SFDVKD, per germline. V dropped 5 bases and J dropped 1 base, with 14 bases sitting between them. The CDR3 has 15 residues. The CDR3 sequence is CATSGTQERSYEQYF. Here the CDR3 DNA reads TGTGCCACCAGTGGGACGCAGGAGAGATCCTACGAGCAGTACTTC.

This clonotype was seen many times. The V gene is TRBV2, the J gene TRBJ2-5, with D perhaps assigned TRBD1 or TRBD2 (5 bases each). CDR1 is SNHLY, CDR2 FYNNEI, per germline. Between the trimmed V and J ends, which lost 0 bases and 5 bases, there was a span of 13 bases. CDR3 size: 15 residues. The CDR3, as DNA: TGTGCCAGCAGTGAAGCCGGGGCCCCGAGGGAGACCCAGTACTTC. Translating it yields CASSEAGAPRETQYF.

This clonotype was recorded a few times. The V and J genes are TRBV30 and TRBJ2-3; 7 nucleotides align to TRBD1. The CDR3 spans 16 residues. Germline-derived CDR1 and CDR2 are GTSNPN and SVGIG (reference sequence). V shed 0 bases and J 3 bases; nucleotides not matched to a gene: 9. Here the CDR3 DNA reads TGTGCCTGGAGTGTACTATTCCGGGACAGTACAGATACGCAGTATTTT. This sequence encodes CAWSVLFRDSTDTQYF.

This clonotype was counted only a few times. V gene TRBV7-6 combines with J gene TRBJ1-2, with D uncertain. Trimming pared 2 bases from V and 8 bases from J, leaving 9 bases between. This CDR3 is built from 12 residues. Germline CDR1 SGHVS, CDR2 FNYEAQ. In DNA form, the CDR3 reads TGTGCCAGCAGCTTAAGCGGTCAAGGCTACACCTTC. Translating gives CASSLSGQGYTF. Drawing the rest from reference TRBV7-6 and TRBJ1-2, the complete variable domain is GAGVSQSPRYKVTKRGQDVALRCDPISGHVSLYWYRQALGQGPEFLTYFNYEAQQDKSGLPNDRFSAERPEGSISTLTIQRTEQRDSAMYRCASSLSGQGYTFGSGTRLTVV.

Many counts were recorded for this clonotype. A read error may account for a junction end that differs from germline. The chain recombines TRBV2 with TRBJ1-4; D call uncertain. CDR1 is SNHLY and CDR2 is FYNNEI in the germline V gene. The CDR3 is made up of 11 amino acids. The CDR3 nucleotides are TGTGCCAGCAGTGTACACGAAATACTGTTTTTT. Translated, it gives CASSVHEILFF.

The chain links TRBV6-5 to TRBJ2-7, with 11 bases aligning to TRBD1. This CDR3 is 17 amino acids long. Losses at the gene ends were 1 base for V and 4 bases for J; bases not matched to a gene: 9. CDR1 is MNHEY, CDR2 SVGAGI, per germline. The CDR3 nucleotides are TGTGCCAGCAGTTACTGGGGACAGGGGGTCAAGGTGTACGAGCAGTACTTC. It encodes CASSYWGQGVKVYEQYF.

This clonotype has ten or more counts. The genes are TRBV12-3 or TRBV12-4 and TRBJ2-4; D unclear. The CDR3 has 14 residues. Trimming removed 5 bases at V and 0 bases at J, with 8 bases between. CDR3 amino acids: CASSPDGAKNIQYF. The CDR3 region has the DNA TGTGCCAGCAGTCCCGACGGAGCCAAAAACATTCAGTACTTC.

Ten or more counts support this clonotype. The chain has TRBV12-3 or TRBV12-4 and TRBJ1-1; D remains unclear. Trimming removed 0 bases from V and 0 bases from J, with 11 bases in between. The CDR3 extends over 16 amino acids. CDR3 loop: CASSLAYRGLNTEAFF. CDR3 bases: TGTGCCAGCAGTTTAGCTTACCGGGGTCTGAACACTGAAGCTTTCTTT.

At least ten counts were recorded for this clonotype. The rearrangement links TRBV7-3 to TRBJ2-7; D gene uncertain. Germline CDR1 is SGHTA and CDR2 is FQGTGA. Trimming pared 6 bases from V and 2 bases from J, leaving 11 bases between. The CDR3 sequence is 13 residues long. The CDR3 DNA reads TGTGCCAGCAGTTTTGGGCCTGCCTACGAGCAGTACTTC. As protein: CASSFGPAYEQYF.

The chain uses TRBV5-1 and TRBJ1-2; weak D call: TRBD1 (6 bases). In germline, CDR1 is SGHRS, CDR2 YFSETQ. The CDR3 has 18 amino acids. Trimming stripped 5 bases from V and 8 bases from J, with 31 bases between. In nucleotides, the CDR3 is TGCGCCAGCAGACGGGAAATTGCCTCGGGACATCCCCTGGGGGGCTACACCTTC. Its translation is CASRREIASGHPLGGYTF.